This paragraph reports one TCR beta chain. The antigen is not known. Exclusion criteria comprised uncontrolled infection, other autoimmune disease, pregnancy or lactation. Diagnosis relied on clinical symptoms, serum thyroxine and TRAb, thyroid ultrasound and orbital computed tomography. This sample was included in a study of T cells in Graves' hyperthyroidism and ophthalmopathy. The overall study: Peripheral blood was secured at the point of initial diagnosis, before any treatment. Study-level points and caveats: The model forecast ophthalmopathy, anticipating it by a median roughly 6.5 months before onset.

Researchers amplified the TCR beta CDR3 regions from RNA transcripts. HTBI primers were the set used in a first-round RT-PCR of the TCR CDR3. TCRdb re-analysed the multiplex PCR reads in MiXCR, keeping a single row per CDR3 protein. The sample includes nearly 600,000 distinct CDR3 sequences, approximately 15% seen only once; the top ten take roughly 7%. This CDR3 contains 11 residues. V was cut by 5 bases and J by 5 bases, with 4 bases left in between. This TCR derives from a woman younger than 30 with Graves' ophthalmopathy. Specimen: blood. The V gene is TRBV12-3 or TRBV12-4, the J gene TRBJ1-5; D remains ambiguous. The DNA for the CDR3 is TGTGCCAGCAGTCCAGATCAGCCCCAGCATTTT. Amino acid sequence: CASSPDQPQHF.